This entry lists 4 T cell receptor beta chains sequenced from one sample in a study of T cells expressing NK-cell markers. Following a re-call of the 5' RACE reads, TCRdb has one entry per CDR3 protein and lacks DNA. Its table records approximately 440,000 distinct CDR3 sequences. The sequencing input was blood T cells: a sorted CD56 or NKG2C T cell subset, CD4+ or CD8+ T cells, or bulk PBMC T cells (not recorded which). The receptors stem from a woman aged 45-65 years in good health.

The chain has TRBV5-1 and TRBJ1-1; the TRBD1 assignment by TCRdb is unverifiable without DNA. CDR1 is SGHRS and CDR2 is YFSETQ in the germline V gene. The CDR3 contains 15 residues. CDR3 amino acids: CASSLDFRGQGEGFF.

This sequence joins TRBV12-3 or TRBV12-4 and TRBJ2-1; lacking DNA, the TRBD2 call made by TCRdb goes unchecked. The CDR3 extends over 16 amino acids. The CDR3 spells CASSQPLARRINEQFF.

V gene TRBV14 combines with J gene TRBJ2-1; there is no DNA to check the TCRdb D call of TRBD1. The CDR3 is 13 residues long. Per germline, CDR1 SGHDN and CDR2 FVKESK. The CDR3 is CASSPRRGNEQFF.

The CDR3 loop reads CATSDSGLAGGAYNEQFF. The rearrangement uses TRBV24-1 and TRBJ2-1; the D call of TRBD2 rests on TCRdb alone, since no DNA is present to check it. Germline CDR1 KGHDR, CDR2 SFDVKD. The CDR3 loop spans 18 amino acids.